This T cell receptor beta chain came from a study of post-analysis software for immune sequencing data. General study points: Five TRBV segments were significantly more frequent in patients than in controls. TRBV5-6, TRBV5-1 and TRBV20-1 were among these segments. Controls showed significantly higher normalized Chao1 diversity than did multiple sclerosis patients.

The CDR3 loop spans 14 amino acids. With 4 bases clipped from V and 10 bases from J, the junction kept 9 bases outside the gene matches. CDR1 is MNHEY, CDR2 SVGAGI, per germline. Unique molecular identifiers featured in each of the TCR beta cDNA libraries. With about 0.85 to 10 million T cells as the source, 500,000 to 650,000 cDNA molecules resulted. TCRdb called the PCR reads again in MiXCR, with one record for every CDR3 protein. Altogether fewer than 850,000 distinct CDR3 sequences are present, approximately 30% being singletons, with the ten largest covering around 0.55%. This clonotype has only a few counts. Antigen specificity is unknown.

The chain links TRBV6-5 to TRBJ2-1; 8 nucleotides line up with TRBD2. This receptor was identified in a girl aged 5-17 years with multiple sclerosis. The source material was blood. The CDR3 sequence is CASSSPGGHREQFF. The DNA of the CDR3 is TGTGCCAGCAGTTCGCCGGGGGGGCACAGGGAGCAGTTCTTC.